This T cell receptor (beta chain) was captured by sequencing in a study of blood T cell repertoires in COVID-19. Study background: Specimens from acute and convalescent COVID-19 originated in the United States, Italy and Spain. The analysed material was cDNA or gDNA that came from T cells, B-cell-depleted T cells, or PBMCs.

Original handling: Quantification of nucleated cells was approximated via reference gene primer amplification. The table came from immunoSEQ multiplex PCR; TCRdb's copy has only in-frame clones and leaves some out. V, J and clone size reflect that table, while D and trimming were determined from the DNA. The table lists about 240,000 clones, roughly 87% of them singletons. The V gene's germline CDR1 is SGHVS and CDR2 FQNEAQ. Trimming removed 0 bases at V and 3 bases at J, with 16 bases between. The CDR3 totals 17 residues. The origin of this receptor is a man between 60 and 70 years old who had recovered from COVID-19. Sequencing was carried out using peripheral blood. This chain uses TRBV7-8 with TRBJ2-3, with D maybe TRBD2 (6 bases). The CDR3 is CASSLALAAGSTDTQYF. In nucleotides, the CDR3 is TGTGCCAGCAGCTTAGCGCTGGCAGCGGGTTCTACAGATACGCAGTATTTT.